A selection of T cell receptor beta chains follows, all from one sample in a study of post-analysis software for immune sequencing data. Each CDR3 protein gets one entry after TCRdb re-called the PCR reads with MiXCR. The table includes 650,000 to 850,000 distinct CDR3 sequences, 53% detected once. The sequenced sample was blood. Receptor source: a girl aged 10 to 17 with multiple sclerosis. CDR3s include the opening cysteine and the closing phenylalanine or tryptophan. Each record gives: CDR3 protein, CDR3 DNA, D gene, J gene, clone size, V gene. D genes are given only for firm matches. Only some rows state a clone size, as once, few, many or a class for expanded clones.

CDR3 protein: CASSPRTAEADTQYF
CDR3 DNA: TGCGCCAGCAGCCCAAGGACAGCGGAGGCAGATACGCAGTATTTT
D gene: -
J gene: TRBJ2-3
clone size: -
V gene: TRBV5-1

CDR3 protein: CASSPFPQRGNNSPLHF
CDR3 DNA: TGTGCCAGCTCACCGTTCCCGCAGAGGGGAAATAATTCACCCCTCCACTTT
D gene: -
J gene: TRBJ1-6
clone size: -
V gene: TRBV18

CDR3 protein: CATSREPGVTGKAFF
CDR3 DNA: TGTGCCACCAGCAGAGAACCAGGGGTAACCGGGAAAGCTTTCTTT
D gene: -
J gene: TRBJ1-1
clone size: -
V gene: TRBV15

CDR3 protein: CSVLTGNYGYTF
CDR3 DNA: TGCAGCGTCCTGACAGGGAACTATGGCTACACCTTC
D gene: TRBD1
J gene: TRBJ1-2
clone size: few
V gene: TRBV29-1

CDR3 protein: CASSYSRRRGLAEVLDTQYF
CDR3 DNA: TGTGCCAGCAGTTACTCGAGACGCCGGGGCCTAGCGGAAGTACTGGATACGCAGTATTTT
D gene: TRBD2
J gene: TRBJ2-3
clone size: -
V gene: TRBV6-2/TRBV6-3

CDR3 protein: CSATSGASGSTEQFF
CDR3 DNA: TGCAGTGCAACATCTGGGGCTAGCGGGAGCACCGAGCAGTTCTTC
D gene: TRBD2
J gene: TRBJ2-1
clone size: -
V gene: TRBV20-1

CDR3 protein: CASSLTSGRLQETQYF
CDR3 DNA: TGTGCCAGCAGCTTAACTAGCGGGCGCCTACAAGAGACCCAGTACTTC
D gene: TRBD2
J gene: TRBJ2-5
clone size: -
V gene: TRBV7-2

CDR3 protein: CASSLTPESYEQYF
CDR3 DNA: TGCGCCAGCAGCCTGACCCCCGAATCCTACGAGCAGTACTTC
D gene: -
J gene: TRBJ2-7
clone size: -
V gene: TRBV5-1

CDR3 protein: CSVRTVNYEQYF
CDR3 DNA: TGCAGCGTCAGGACAGTAAACTACGAGCAGTACTTC
D gene: -
J gene: TRBJ2-7
clone size: -
V gene: TRBV29-1

CDR3 protein: CASRLRGNYGYTF
CDR3 DNA: TGTGCCAGCAGGCTGAGGGGTAACTATGGCTACACCTTC
D gene: -
J gene: TRBJ1-2
clone size: -
V gene: TRBV12-3/TRBV12-4

CDR3 protein: CASSYPGQGIYEQYF
CDR3 DNA: TGTGCCAGCAGTTACCCGGGACAGGGGATCTACGAGCAGTACTTC
D gene: TRBD1
J gene: TRBJ2-7
clone size: few
V gene: TRBV12-3/TRBV12-4

CDR3 protein: CASRAGTSGWGANEQFF
CDR3 DNA: TGTGCCAGCAGGGCCGGGACTAGCGGGTGGGGGGCCAATGAGCAGTTCTTC
D gene: TRBD2
J gene: TRBJ2-1
clone size: few
V gene: TRBV6-1

CDR3 protein: CSAREGLTYEQYF
CDR3 DNA: TGCAGTGCCCGGGAGGGCCTTACCTACGAGCAGTACTTC
D gene: TRBD2
J gene: TRBJ2-7
clone size: -
V gene: TRBV20-1

CDR3 protein: CASSLALAGGKETQYF
CDR3 DNA: TGTGCCAGCAGCTTAGCGTTAGCGGGGGGGAAAGAGACCCAGTACTTC
D gene: TRBD2
J gene: TRBJ2-5
clone size: -
V gene: TRBV7-2

CDR3 protein: CASSPRLEAQYF
CDR3 DNA: TGTGCCAGCAGTCCTAGGCTGGAGGCGCAGTACTTC
D gene: -
J gene: TRBJ2-4
clone size: -
V gene: TRBV28

CDR3 protein: CATSRESRDGGYTF
CDR3 DNA: TGTGCCACCAGCAGAGAGTCCAGGGATGGGGGCTACACCTTC
D gene: -
J gene: TRBJ1-2
clone size: few
V gene: TRBV15

CDR3 protein: CASSLGAKSADTQYF
CDR3 DNA: TGTGCCAGCAGCCTAGGAGCCAAGTCCGCAGATACGCAGTATTTT
D gene: -
J gene: TRBJ2-3
clone size: -
V gene: TRBV6-5

CDR3 protein: CASSLAYPMDSPPHF
CDR3 DNA: TGTGCCAGCAGCTTAGCCTACCCCATGGATTCACCCCCCCACTTT
D gene: -
J gene: TRBJ1-6
clone size: once
V gene: TRBV5-5

CDR3 protein: CASSLPGTSGRAPSYNEQFF
CDR3 DNA: TGTGCCAGCAGCCTCCCCGGGACTAGCGGGAGGGCCCCGTCCTACAATGAGCAGTTCTTC
D gene: TRBD2
J gene: TRBJ2-1
clone size: few
V gene: TRBV6-2/TRBV6-3

CDR3 protein: CASSSRQGRNEQYF
CDR3 DNA: TGTGCCAGCAGTTCAAGACAGGGACGAAACGAGCAGTACTTC
D gene: TRBD1
J gene: TRBJ2-7
clone size: few
V gene: TRBV6-5

CDR3 protein: CASSPLGGQGGSSTQYF
CDR3 DNA: TGTGCCAGCAGCCCGTTGGGGGGACAGGGGGGTAGTAGTACGCAGTATTTT
D gene: TRBD1
J gene: TRBJ2-3
clone size: -
V gene: TRBV9

CDR3 protein: CASSIAPPNTEAFF
CDR3 DNA: TGTGCCAGCAGTATAGCTCCCCCGAACACTGAAGCTTTCTTT
D gene: -
J gene: TRBJ1-1
clone size: few
V gene: TRBV6-5

CDR3 protein: CSGRRRASTNEQFF
CDR3 DNA: TGCAGTGGTAGGAGGAGGGCCTCTACGAATGAGCAGTTCTTC
D gene: -
J gene: TRBJ2-1
clone size: -
V gene: TRBV20-1

CDR3 protein: CASSEGIVAGVADTQYF
CDR3 DNA: TGTGCCAGCAGTGAAGGAATAGTAGCGGGAGTCGCAGATACGCAGTATTTT
D gene: TRBD2
J gene: TRBJ2-3
clone size: few
V gene: TRBV2

CDR3 protein: CASSQNRAENTEAFF
CDR3 DNA: TGTGCCAGCAGCCAGAACAGGGCGGAGAACACTGAAGCTTTCTTT
D gene: -
J gene: TRBJ1-1
clone size: -
V gene: TRBV4-2

CDR3 protein: CASSPPGQGYEKLFF
CDR3 DNA: TGTGCCAGCAGCCCACCGGGACAGGGATATGAAAAACTGTTTTTT
D gene: TRBD1
J gene: TRBJ1-4
clone size: -
V gene: TRBV4-2

CDR3 protein: CSVIPGGLAGGTSTDTQYF
CDR3 DNA: TGCAGCGTAATTCCGGGGGGACTAGCGGGGGGAACTAGCACAGATACGCAGTATTTT
D gene: TRBD2
J gene: TRBJ2-3
clone size: -
V gene: TRBV29-1

CDR3 protein: CASNTGTGGLDEQYF
CDR3 DNA: TGTGCCAGCAACACCGGGACAGGGGGCCTTGACGAGCAGTACTTC
D gene: TRBD1
J gene: TRBJ2-7
clone size: few
V gene: TRBV6-6

CDR3 protein: CASSPEFWTSSYNEQFF
CDR3 DNA: TGCGCCAGCAGCCCCGAATTCTGGACTAGCTCCTACAATGAGCAGTTCTTC
D gene: TRBD2
J gene: TRBJ2-1
clone size: -
V gene: TRBV4-1

CDR3 protein: CASSEYKRAGGPGSYNEQFF
CDR3 DNA: TGTGCCAGCAGTGAATACAAAAGGGCGGGAGGGCCCGGTTCCTACAATGAGCAGTTCTTC
D gene: TRBD2
J gene: TRBJ2-1
clone size: -
V gene: TRBV25-1